These 30 T cell receptor beta chains were all obtained from the same sample, sequenced in a study of CD8 T cells in Susac syndrome. Random hexamers were used to reverse transcribe the RNA input (about 0.45 to 1 ug). MiXCR was run by TCRdb on the immunoSEQ multiplex PCR reads, yielding one entry per CDR3 protein. The sample carries roughly 140,000 distinct CDR3 sequences, about 93% recorded once. What was sequenced was CD8+ T cells from PBMCs. The receptors were gathered from a human donor in good health.

The genes are TRBV5-4 and TRBJ1-2, with D maybe TRBD1 (5 bases). Germline CDR1 and CDR2: SGHNT and YYREEE (reference sequence). The V and J ends lost 0 bases and 2 bases respectively, with 8 bases between them. This CDR3 region has 14 residues. CDR3 loop: CASSLEGPNYGYTF. In nucleotides, the CDR3 is TGTGCCAGCAGCTTGGAGGGACCCAACTATGGCTACACCTTC.

The chain couples TRBV6-6 to TRBJ2-5; D remains ambiguous. The CDR3 runs to 13 residues. CDR1 is MNHNY, CDR2 SVGAGI, per germline (reference sequence). Deletions cut 0 bases from V and 5 bases from J, with 7 bases between. The CDR3 DNA is TGTGCCAGCAGTTACTCGGTTGGGGAGACCCAGTACTTC. This sequence encodes CASSYSVGETQYF.

The rearrangement joins TRBV23-1 to TRBJ1-5; D remains unclear. TRBV23-1 is treated as an ORF (open reading frame) with a function not yet certain. The CDR3 has 15 amino acids. Trimming removed 0 bases from V and 4 bases from J, with 10 bases in between. CDR3 amino acids: CASSQSPVYNQPQHF. Here the CDR3 DNA reads TGCGCCAGCAGTCAATCCCCAGTCTATAATCAGCCCCAGCATTTT.

This chain links TRBV4-2 with TRBJ2-7; 9 bases fit TRBD2. CDR3 length: 18 amino acids. J was trimmed by 6 bases and V by 0 bases; bases with no gene match: 15. Germline V CDR1 and CDR2: LGHNA, YNFKEQ. The CDR3 sequence: CASSQESGRVAGEGEQYF. CDR3 in DNA: TGTGCCAGCAGCCAAGAATCCGGCAGGGTAGCGGGAGAAGGCGAGCAGTACTTC.

The CDR3 nucleotides read TGTGCCAGCAGCTTAGGGGAGCGGGCCCAGCATTTT. Amino acids: CASSLGERAQHF. The chain has TRBV7-9 and TRBJ1-5; D not certain. Germline V gives CDR1 SEHNR, CDR2 FQNEAQ (reference sequence). Trimming removed 1 base from V and 11 bases from J, with 9 bases in between. The CDR3 runs to 12 residues.

This chain connects TRBV9 to TRBJ2-7; TRBD1 is a possible D gene (6 bases). CDR1 and CDR2 (germline): SGDLS, YYNGEE. Trimming left V 0 bases short and J 3 bases short, with 13 bases between. This CDR3 spans 15 amino acids. For the CDR3, the DNA is TGTGCCAGCAGCGTAGAGCCAGGGGTGCGCTACGAGCAGTACTTC. As protein: CASSVEPGVRYEQYF.

The rearrangement joins TRBV28 to TRBJ2-7; D is perhaps TRBD1 or TRBD2 (6 bases each). CDR3 length: 14 amino acids. V lost 6 bases and J lost 0, with 12 bases in between. Germline CDR1 and CDR2: MDHEN and SYDVKM. The CDR3 DNA sequence: TGTGCCAGCAGATTAGCGGACAGCTCCTACGAGCAGTACTTC. Protein product: CASRLADSSYEQYF. Supplemented by reference TRBV28 and TRBJ2-7, the full variable domain reads DVKVTQSSRYLVKRTGEKVFLECVQDMDHENMFWYRQDPGLGLRLIYFSYDVKMKEKGDIPEGYSVSREKKERFSLILESASTNQTSMYLCASRLADSSYEQYFGPGTRLTVT.

J is TRBJ2-7 and V is TRBV30, with 7 bases identical to TRBD1. The CDR3 runs 13 residues. Germline loops: CDR1 GTSNPN, CDR2 SVGIG (reference sequence). V gave up 3 bases and J gave up 2 bases; unmatched junction bases: 4. As DNA, the CDR3 is TGTGCCTGGAGCGTGGGACAGCCCTACGAGCAGTACTTC. Protein product: CAWSVGQPYEQYF. The entire variable domain, with the rest obtained from reference TRBV30 and TRBJ2-7, is as follows: SQTIHQWPATLVQPVGSPLSLECTVEGTSNPNLYWYRQAAGRGLQLLFYSVGIGQISSEVPQNLSASRPQDRQFILSSKKLLLSDSGFYLCAWSVGQPYEQYFGPGTRLTVT.

The chain uses TRBV7-9 and TRBJ2-3; no clear D. From germline, CDR1 is SEHNR and CDR2 FQNEAQ (reference sequence). CDR3 length: 13 residues. V dropped 5 bases and J dropped 3 bases, with 9 bases sitting between them. The CDR3, as DNA: TGTGCCAGCAGCCCCTCCTTAACAGATACGCAGTATTTT. Amino acids: CASSPSLTDTQYF.

The chain couples TRBV27 to TRBJ2-3; 12 positions agree with TRBD2. The CDR3 runs to 14 residues. Germline CDR1 reads MNHEY; CDR2 reads SMNVEV (reference sequence). V shed 5 bases and J 9 bases; nucleotides not matched to a gene: 6. The CDR3 loop reads CASSPTSGSGTQYF. The CDR3 bases are TGTGCCAGCAGTCCGACTAGCGGGAGTGGGACGCAGTATTTT.

The chain carries TRBV15 and TRBJ1-2; D might be TRBD1 (6 bases). CDR1 is LNHNV and CDR2 is YYDKDF in the germline V gene (reference sequence). The CDR3 consists of 17 residues. V gave up 0 bases and J gave up 4 bases, with 18 bases separating them. The CDR3 DNA is TGTGCCACCAGCAGAGATCACCCCACAGGGTACCTCTATGGCTACACCTTC. Residues: CATSRDHPTGYLYGYTF.

The chain has TRBV27 and TRBJ1-5; a weak D match, TRBD1 (5 bases). Trimming pared 4 bases from V and 5 bases from J, leaving 12 bases between. The CDR3 consists of 14 residues. Germline V CDR1 and CDR2: MNHEY, SMNVEV (reference sequence). Here the CDR3 reads CASSYDSQYQPQHF. The CDR3 DNA sequence: TGTGCCAGCAGTTACGACAGCCAGTATCAGCCCCAGCATTTT.

V usage is TRBV13 and J usage is TRBJ2-5; D is perhaps TRBD1 (5 bases). V was cut by 8 bases and J by 9 bases, with 7 bases left in between. The CDR3 contains 9 residues. Looked up from germline, CDR1 is PRHDT and CDR2 is FYEKMQ (reference sequence). CDR3 loop: CASGAAQYF. CDR3 coding DNA: TGTGCCAGCGGGGCCGCCCAGTACTTC.

This chain joins TRBV6-1 and TRBJ2-7, with a weak D call TRBD1 (5 bases). Trimming took off 8 bases at V and 6 bases at J, with 14 bases between the two ends. Germline CDR1 is MNHNS and CDR2 is SASEGT. The CDR3 runs 12 residues. The CDR3 reads CASYGHPLEQYF. The CDR3 DNA reads TGTGCCAGCTATGGACATCCTCTCGAGCAGTACTTC.

This clonotype has only one observation. The rearrangement uses TRBV14 and TRBJ2-1; D unresolved. Trimming left V 4 bases short and J 10 bases short, with 11 bases between. Germline V gives CDR1 SGHDN, CDR2 FVKESK. The length of the CDR3 is 12 residues. Here the CDR3 DNA reads TGTGCCAGCAGCCTCGACCCGGCAGAGCAGTTCTTC. This sequence encodes CASSLDPAEQFF. Using reference TRBV14 and TRBJ2-1 for the parts outside the CDR3, the full variable domain is EAGVTQFPSHSVIEKGQTVTLRCDPISGHDNLYWYRRVMGKEIKFLLHFVKESKQDESGMPNNRFLAERTGGTYSTLKVQPAELEDSGVYFCASSLDPAEQFFGPGTRLTVL.

This sequence joins TRBV5-4 and TRBJ2-1, with unresolved D. The germline V gene has CDR1 SGHNT and CDR2 YYREEE (reference sequence). The CDR3 has 14 amino acids. V was cut by 0 bases and J by 8 bases, with 12 bases left in between. As DNA, the CDR3 is TGTGCCAGCAGCTTGGCCCTAAAGGAACATGAGCAGTTCTTC. As protein: CASSLALKEHEQFF.

V usage is TRBV27 and J usage is TRBJ2-3; the D gene is possibly TRBD1 (6 bases). The V gene lost 5 bases and the J gene lost 2 bases, with 11 bases spanning the gap. Per germline, CDR1 MNHEY and CDR2 SMNVEV (reference sequence). The CDR3 has 14 residues. CDR3 nucleotide sequence: TGTGCCAGCAGTCGGGGACACCACACAGATACGCAGTATTTT. Translation gives CASSRGHHTDTQYF.

In this sample, this clonotype turned up once. V gene TRBV7-9 combines with J gene TRBJ2-3, with D perhaps TRBD2 (5 bases). CDR1 is SEHNR and CDR2 is FQNEAQ in the germline V gene (reference sequence). Trimming stripped 8 bases from V and 5 bases from J, with 14 bases between. The CDR3 is made up of 13 amino acids. CDR3 region: CASQDGMEDTQYF. DNA for the CDR3: TGTGCCAGCCAGGACGGGATGGAAGATACGCAGTATTTT.

This clonotype showed up just once. The chain links TRBV12-3 or TRBV12-4 to TRBJ2-1; D is unresolved. The CDR3 has 12 residues. CDR3 sequence: CALTGPANEQFF. The CDR3 region has the DNA TGTGCATTGACCGGGCCTGCAAATGAGCAGTTCTTC.

The CDR3 region is CASAEISNQPQHF. Written as DNA, the CDR3 is TGTGCCAGCGCGGAAATTAGCAATCAGCCCCAGCATTTT. V gene TRBV6-2 or TRBV6-3 combines with J gene TRBJ1-5, with D hard to call. The germline CDR1 and CDR2 sequences are MNHEY and SVGEGT. The CDR3 length is 13 residues. V was pared by 8 bases and J by 0 bases, with 8 bases between.

This sequence joins TRBV15 and TRBJ2-7; the D gene is possibly TRBD2 (5 bases). Trimming took off 0 bases at V and 2 bases at J, with 8 bases between the two ends. Per the germline V gene, CDR1 is LNHNV and CDR2 is YYDKDF (reference sequence). This CDR3 spans 14 amino acids. CDR3 DNA: TGTGCCACCAGCAGAGATGAGGGAACCTACGAGCAGTACTTC. Its translation is CATSRDEGTYEQYF.

The chain is built from TRBV25-1 and TRBJ2-7, with 8 bases fitting TRBD2. Germline V gives CDR1 MGHDK, CDR2 SYGVNS. V lost 2 bases to trimming and J lost 0 bases; unmatched junction nucleotides: 9. CDR3 length equals 17 residues. The CDR3 DNA follows: TGTGCCAGCAGTGAAGGCGCGGGAGGATCCCTCTCCTACGAGCAGTACTTC. This translates into CASSEGAGGSLSYEQYF.

As concerns this clonotype: In this CDR3 the conserved last residue, phenylalanine or tryptophan, is missing, so a read error is likely. This chain joins TRBV9 and TRBJ2-5; 7 nucleotides match TRBD1. CDR1 is SGDLS and CDR2 is YYNGEE in the germline V gene. V shed 0 bases and J 3 bases; nucleotides not matched to a gene: 2. There are 14 residues in the CDR3. The CDR3 DNA is TGTGCCAGCAGCGTAGAAGGGACAGAAGAGACCCAGTACTTG. Translated, it gives CASSVEGTEETQYL.

The chain couples TRBV30 to TRBJ2-7; 10 nucleotides line up with TRBD1. Germline CDR1 is GTSNPN and CDR2 is SVGIG (reference sequence). Unmatched junction bases numbered 5, after V lost 1 base and J lost 5 bases. The CDR3 contains 14 residues. CDR3 region: CAWSDRTGGNEQYF. The CDR3 DNA reads TGTGCCTGGAGTGATCGGACAGGGGGAAACGAGCAGTACTTC.

V gene TRBV4-3 combines with J gene TRBJ1-1; maybe TRBD1 (6 bases). CDR1 and CDR2 from the germline V gene are LGHNA and YSLEER. This CDR3 contains 15 residues. Trimming removed 0 bases at V and 1 base at J, with 9 bases between. The CDR3 nucleotides read TGCGCCAGCAGCCAAGATTACAGGGCGAACACTGAAGCTTTCTTT. Its translation: CASSQDYRANTEAFF.

This clonotype showed up just once. The chain carries TRBV29-1 and TRBJ2-1; TRBD1 matches at 8 bases. The CDR3 is 12 amino acids. V shed 4 bases, J shed 8 bases, and the junction held 4 bases outside the gene matches. CDR1 SQVTM and CDR2 ANQGSEA come from the germline V gene. The CDR3 here is CSVVQGVYEQFF. The CDR3 DNA follows: TGCAGCGTTGTACAGGGGGTGTATGAGCAGTTCTTC.

This chain joins TRBV13 and TRBJ2-2; D is perhaps TRBD1 (5 bases). CDR1 PRHDT and CDR2 FYEKMQ come from the germline V gene (reference sequence). This CDR3 has 16 amino acids. The V end was cut by 1 base, the J end by 3 bases, with 12 bases between. As DNA, the CDR3 is TGTGCCAGCAGCTTAGTAGGGGCGCAATACACCGGGGAGCTGTTTTTT. Protein sequence: CASSLVGAQYTGELFF.

The genes are TRBV3-1 and TRBJ1-5, with no clear D. Per the germline V gene, CDR1 is LGHDT and CDR2 is YNNKEL (reference sequence). The CDR3 totals 14 residues. Trimming cost V 0 bases and J 9 bases, with 12 bases left between them. The CDR3: CASSQDLHERPQHF. In DNA, the CDR3 is TGTGCCAGCAGCCAAGATCTACACGAAAGGCCCCAGCATTTT.

The J gene is TRBJ2-6, the V gene TRBV7-9; D unresolved. The CDR3 has 16 amino acids. The ends were cut back, 1 base at V and 4 bases at J, with 11 bases in the middle. Germline V gene data show CDR1 as SEHNR and CDR2 as FQNEAQ (reference sequence). CDR3 sequence reads: CASSLVDGSGANVLTF. In nucleotides, the CDR3 is TGTGCCAGCAGCTTAGTGGATGGGTCGGGGGCCAACGTCCTGACTTTC.

This rearrangement joins TRBV20-1 to TRBJ2-5, with unresolved D. Germline V gene data show CDR1 as DFQATT and CDR2 as SNEGSKA (reference sequence). This CDR3 contains 15 residues. V lost 1 base and J 2 bases, leaving 14 bases between the germline ends. The CDR3 nucleotides are TGCAGTGCTAGAGTACGGGCAGAACCACAAGAGACCCAGTACTTC. This translates into CSARVRAEPQETQYF.